This T cell receptor beta chain was profiled in a study of cytomegalovirus exposure and HLA in healthy donors. Overall study findings and caveats: Researchers catalogued around 150 TCR beta chains as cytomegalovirus-associated. Later analysis associated a missense DCLRE1C variant with TCR beta V- and J-gene trimming. Roughly uniform depth of sequencing across donors was assumed in presence/absence analyses.

Germline V gene sequence: CDR1 SEHNR, CDR2 FQNEAQ (reference sequence). There are 12 residues in the CDR3. This clone showed up just once. Its antigen remains unknown. The PCR made use of 60 Vbeta and 13 Jbeta primers. TCRdb keeps only in-frame clones here, not all; method: immunoSEQ multiplex PCR. The repertoire has around 140,000 clones, 72% of them found once; the top ten carry approximately 4%. The sequenced sample was PBMCs. The receptor comes from a man aged 50 or older in good health and CMV-seropositive. This chain connects TRBV7-9 to TRBJ2-5, with D perhaps TRBD1 (6 bases). The DNA end is more similar to TRBJ2-7, so the J call may be wrong. CDR3 coding DNA: TGTGCCAGCAGCTTAAGGGGGTACGAGCAGTACTTC. Its translation: CASSLRGYEQYF.